This T cell receptor beta chain originates from a study of cytomegalovirus exposure and HLA in healthy donors. Study findings and constraints: Later analysis suggested most CMV-associated TCR beta chains were HLA-restricted. Rarity held for most TCR sequences, but there were some public TCRs that occurred in many donors. Segments of the TCR beta V type were, in most cases, productive about 87% or about 30% of the time in an earlier analysis.

In regard to this clone: As yet, its antigen is unknown.

60 Vbeta and 13 Jbeta primers were used in PCR. Only in-frame clones appear in the TCRdb table, and some are missing; sequencing was by immunoSEQ multiplex PCR. Found here are fewer than 140,000 clones, over 70% of them singletons; the top ten hold roughly 0.79%. This CDR3 is 14 amino acids long. Germline assignment: CDR1 SGHVS and CDR2 FNYEAQ. Trimming took 1 base from V and 5 from J, leaving 11 bases between them. This sequence joins TRBV7-6 and TRBJ2-5; TRBD1 might be the D (5 bases). The receptor was isolated from a boy between 5 and 17 years old in good health and CMV-seronegative. Sample: PBMCs. The CDR3 protein is CASSLVETVETQYF. DNA of the CDR3: TGTGCCAGCAGCTTAGTTGAGACAGTCGAGACCCAGTACTTC.